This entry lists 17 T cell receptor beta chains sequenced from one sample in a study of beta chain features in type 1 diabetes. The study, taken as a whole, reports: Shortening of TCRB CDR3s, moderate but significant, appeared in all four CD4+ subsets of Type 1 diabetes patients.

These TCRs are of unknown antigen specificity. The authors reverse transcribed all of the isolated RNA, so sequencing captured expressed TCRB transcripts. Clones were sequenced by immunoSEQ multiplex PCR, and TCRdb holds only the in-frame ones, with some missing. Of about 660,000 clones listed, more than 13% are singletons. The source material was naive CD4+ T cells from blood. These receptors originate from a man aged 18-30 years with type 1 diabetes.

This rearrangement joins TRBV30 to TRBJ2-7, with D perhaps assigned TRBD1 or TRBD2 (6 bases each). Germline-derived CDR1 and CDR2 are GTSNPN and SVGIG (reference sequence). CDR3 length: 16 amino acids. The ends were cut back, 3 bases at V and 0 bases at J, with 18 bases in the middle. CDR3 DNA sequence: TGTGCCTGGAGGGACTACCTTAAGGACAGCTCCTACGAGCAGTACTTC. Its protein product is CAWRDYLKDSSYEQYF.

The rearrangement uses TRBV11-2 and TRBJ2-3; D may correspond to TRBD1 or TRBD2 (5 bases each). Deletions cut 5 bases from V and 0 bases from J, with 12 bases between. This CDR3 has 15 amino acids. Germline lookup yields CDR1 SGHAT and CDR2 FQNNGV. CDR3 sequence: CASSPVRDSTDTQYF. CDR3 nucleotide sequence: TGTGCCAGCAGCCCAGTCCGGGACAGCACAGATACGCAGTATTTT.

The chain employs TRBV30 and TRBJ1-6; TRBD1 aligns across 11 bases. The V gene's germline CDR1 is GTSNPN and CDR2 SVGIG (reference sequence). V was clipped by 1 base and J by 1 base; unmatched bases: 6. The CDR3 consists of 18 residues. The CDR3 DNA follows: TGTGCCTGGAGTGGACGGGACAGGGGGTTTTCCTATAATTCACCCCTCCACTTT. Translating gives CAWSGRDRGFSYNSPLHF.

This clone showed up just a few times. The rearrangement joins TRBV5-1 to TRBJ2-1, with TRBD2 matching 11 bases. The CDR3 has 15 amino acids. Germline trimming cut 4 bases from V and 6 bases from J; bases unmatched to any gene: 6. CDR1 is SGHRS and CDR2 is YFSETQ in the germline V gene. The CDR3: CASSVGTSGSNEQFF. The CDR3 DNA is TGCGCCAGCAGCGTCGGGACTAGCGGAAGCAATGAGCAGTTCTTC.

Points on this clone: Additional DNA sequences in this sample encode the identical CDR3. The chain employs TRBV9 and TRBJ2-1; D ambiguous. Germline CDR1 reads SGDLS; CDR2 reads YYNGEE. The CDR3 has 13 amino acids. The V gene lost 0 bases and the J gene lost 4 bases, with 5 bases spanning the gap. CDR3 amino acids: CASSVGQYNEQFF. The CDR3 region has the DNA TGTGCCAGCAGCGTAGGTCAGTACAATGAGCAGTTCTTC. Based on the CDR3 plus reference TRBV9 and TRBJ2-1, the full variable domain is DSGVTQTPKHLITATGQRVTLRCSPRSGDLSVYWYQQSLDQGLQFLIQYYNGEERAKGNILERFSAQQFPDLHSELNLSSLELGDSALYFCASSVGQYNEQFFGPGTRLTVL.

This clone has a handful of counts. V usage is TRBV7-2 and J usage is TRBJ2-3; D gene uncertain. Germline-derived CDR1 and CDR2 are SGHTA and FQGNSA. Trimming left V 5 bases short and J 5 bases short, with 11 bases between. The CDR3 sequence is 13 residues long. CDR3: CASSLSHGDTQYF. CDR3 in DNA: TGTGCCAGCAGCCTCAGCCATGGAGATACGCAGTATTTT.

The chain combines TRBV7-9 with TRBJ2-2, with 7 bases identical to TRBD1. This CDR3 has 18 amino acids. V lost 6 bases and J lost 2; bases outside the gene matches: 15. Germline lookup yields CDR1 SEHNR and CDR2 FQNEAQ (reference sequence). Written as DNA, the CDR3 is TGTGCCAGCAGACAAGCCGCGACAGGGAAAATTAACACCGGGGAGCTGTTTTTT. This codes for CASRQAATGKINTGELFF.

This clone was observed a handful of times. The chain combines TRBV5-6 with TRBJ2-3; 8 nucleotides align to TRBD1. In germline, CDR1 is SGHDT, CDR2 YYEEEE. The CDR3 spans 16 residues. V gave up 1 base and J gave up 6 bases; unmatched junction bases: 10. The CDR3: CASSLTPRDRRDTQYF. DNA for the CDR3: TGTGCCAGCAGCTTGACACCCCGGGACAGGCGGGATACGCAGTATTTT.

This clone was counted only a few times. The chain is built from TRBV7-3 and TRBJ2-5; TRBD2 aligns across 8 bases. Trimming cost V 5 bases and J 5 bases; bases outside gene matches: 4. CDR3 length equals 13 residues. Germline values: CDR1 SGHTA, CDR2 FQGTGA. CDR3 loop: CASSPRGRETQYF. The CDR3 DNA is TGTGCCAGCAGCCCCCGCGGGAGGGAGACCCAGTACTTC. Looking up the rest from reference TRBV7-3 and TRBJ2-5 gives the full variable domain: GAGVSQTPSNKVTEKGKYVELRCDPISGHTALYWYRQSLGQGPEFLIYFQGTGAADDSGLPNDRFFAVRPEGSVSTLKIQRTERGDSAVYLCASSPRGRETQYFGPGTRLLVL.

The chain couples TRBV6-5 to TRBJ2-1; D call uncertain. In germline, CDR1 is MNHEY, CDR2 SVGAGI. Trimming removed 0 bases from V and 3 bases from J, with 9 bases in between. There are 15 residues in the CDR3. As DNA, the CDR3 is TGTGCCAGCAGTTACTCGCCGGCCCGCTACAATGAGCAGTTCTTC. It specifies CASSYSPARYNEQFF.

The CDR3 nucleotides read TGTGCCCTTGGGACCGGCGGCTCCTACGAGCAGTACTTC. Amino acids: CALGTGGSYEQYF. J is TRBJ2-7 and V is TRBV2; D tentatively reads TRBD1 or TRBD2 (5 bases each). Germline CDR1 SNHLY, CDR2 FYNNEI. Trimming removed 11 bases at V and 0 bases at J, with 14 bases between. CDR3 length: 13 amino acids.

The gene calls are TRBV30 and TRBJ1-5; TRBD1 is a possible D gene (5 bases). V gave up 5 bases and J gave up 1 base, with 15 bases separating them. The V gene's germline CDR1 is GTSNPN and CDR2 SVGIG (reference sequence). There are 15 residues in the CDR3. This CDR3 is CAWGAGSMSNQPQHF. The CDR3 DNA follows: TGTGCCTGGGGGGCAGGTTCGATGAGCAATCAGCCCCAGCATTTT.

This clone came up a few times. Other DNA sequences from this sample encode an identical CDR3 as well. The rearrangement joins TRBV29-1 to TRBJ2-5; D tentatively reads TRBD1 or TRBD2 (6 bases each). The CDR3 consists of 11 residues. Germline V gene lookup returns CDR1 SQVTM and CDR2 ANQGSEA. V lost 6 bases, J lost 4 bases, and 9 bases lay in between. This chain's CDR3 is CSVRGGETQYF. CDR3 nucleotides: TGCAGCGTCAGGGGAGGAGAGACCCAGTACTTC. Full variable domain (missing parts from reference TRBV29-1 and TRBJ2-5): SAVISQKPSRDICQRGTSLTIQCQVDSQVTMMFWYRQQPGQSLTLIATANQGSEATYESGFVIDKFPISRPNLTFSTLTVSNMSPEDSSIYLCSVRGGETQYFGPGTRLLVL.

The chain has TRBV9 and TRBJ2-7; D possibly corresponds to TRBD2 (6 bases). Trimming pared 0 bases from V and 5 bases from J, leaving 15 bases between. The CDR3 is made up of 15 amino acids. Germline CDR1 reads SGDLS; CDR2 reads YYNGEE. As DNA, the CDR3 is TGTGCCAGCAGCGTAGCTGCGGGGAGTGGGCACGAGCAGTACTTC. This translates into CASSVAAGSGHEQYF.

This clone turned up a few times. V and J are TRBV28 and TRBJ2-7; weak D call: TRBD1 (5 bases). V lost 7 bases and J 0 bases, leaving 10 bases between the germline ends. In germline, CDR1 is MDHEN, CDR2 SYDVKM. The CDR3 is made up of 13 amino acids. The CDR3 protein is CASTSDNSYEQYF. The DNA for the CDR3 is TGTGCCAGCACGTCGGACAACTCCTACGAGCAGTACTTC.

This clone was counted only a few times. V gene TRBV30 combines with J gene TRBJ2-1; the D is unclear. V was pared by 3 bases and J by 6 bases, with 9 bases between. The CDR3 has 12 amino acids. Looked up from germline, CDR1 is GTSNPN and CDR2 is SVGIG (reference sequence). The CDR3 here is CAWSSSGNEQFF. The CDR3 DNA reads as TGTGCCTGGAGCAGTTCGGGCAATGAGCAGTTCTTC.

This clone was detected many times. The DNA of the CDR3 is TGTGCCAGCAGTGTACGAAAACTGTTTTTT. It translates to CASSVRKLFF. The V call is TRBV2, the J call TRBJ1-4; no clear D gene. Germline CDR1 reads SNHLY; CDR2 reads FYNNEI. The CDR3 runs to 10 residues. V was pared by 4 bases and J by 10 bases, with 4 bases between.